Sequencing of this T cell receptor beta chain was carried out in a study of blood T cell repertoires in COVID-19. Whole-study context: The samples span acute and convalescent COVID-19 from the United States, Italy and Spain. From T cells, B-cell-depleted T cells, or PBMCs came the material, which was cDNA or gDNA.

Per germline, CDR1 LGHDT and CDR2 YNNKEL (reference sequence). V was pared by 0 bases and J by 14 bases, with 5 bases of the junction left unmatched. This CDR3 comprises 14 residues. In the original processing: The authors estimated nucleated cell counts from reference gene primer amplification. Profiling relied on immunoSEQ multiplex PCR, and the TCRdb table lists in-frame clones only, not all of them. That table furnishes V, J and clone size, whereas the DNA furnished D and trimming. Among 40,000 to 50,000 clones listed, about nine tenths were seen once. The sample consisted of peripheral blood. This receptor was identified in a human donor in a cohort sampled during active COVID-19. The V gene is TRBV3-1 (or the pseudogene TRBV3-2), the J gene TRBJ1-4, with 11 bases aligning to TRBD1. The CDR3 sequence: CASSQEGTGGQLFF. For the CDR3, the DNA is TGTGCCAGCAGCCAAGAAGGGACAGGGGGTCAGCTGTTTTTT.